These 20 T cell receptor beta chains originate from one sample sequenced in a study of human T cells and chemical hapten exposure. TCRdb recomputed calls from the RACE reads with MiXCR, one row per CDR3 protein. The sample has over 300,000 distinct CDR3 sequences, approximately 5.1% seen once. Time point indicated: pre-sensitization, week 0. As to treatment: therapeutic diphenylcyclopropenone sensitization with weekly scalp DPC. The sequenced sample was whole blood, obtained in connection with sensitization to the hapten diphenylcyclopropenone (DPC). All receptors derive from a woman aged 50 to 65 with alopecia areata. Some clones in this sample may be carry-over from other donors' samples.

Many counts were recorded for this clonotype. The V call is TRBV9, the J call TRBJ1-4; D is unresolved. Germline V gene data show CDR1 as SGDLS and CDR2 as YYNGEE. The CDR3 consists of 15 residues. V was cut by 4 bases and J by 8 bases, with 18 bases left in between. CDR3 sequence: CASSPVGSGVEKLFF. In nucleotides, the CDR3 is TGTGCCAGCAGCCCCGTTGGGAGTGGGGTAGAAAAACTGTTTTTT.

The CDR3 protein is CASSLWNKNSNQPQHF. CDR3 in DNA: TGTGCCAGCAGCTTGTGGAACAAGAATAGCAATCAGCCCCAGCATTTT. The chain links TRBV5-6 to TRBJ1-5, with D hard to call. Trimming pared 1 base from V and 0 bases from J, leaving 11 bases between. This CDR3 has 16 residues. The germline V gene encodes CDR1 SGHDT and CDR2 YYEEEE.

The chain has TRBV29-1 and TRBJ2-1, with 8 bases fitting TRBD2. The germline V gene encodes CDR1 SQVTM and CDR2 ANQGSEA. The length of the CDR3 is 14 residues. V lost 1 base and J lost 5; bases outside the gene matches: 4. The CDR3 protein is CSVEAGLAHNEQFF. For the CDR3, the DNA is TGCAGCGTTGAAGCCGGACTAGCACACAATGAGCAGTTCTTC.

The V call is TRBV27, the J call TRBJ2-2, with a possible D match to TRBD1 (5 bases). Germline V gene data show CDR1 as MNHEY and CDR2 as SMNVEV (reference sequence). Trimming removed 3 bases from V and 7 bases from J, with 15 bases in between. This CDR3 contains 15 residues. CDR3 sequence (DNA): TGTGCCAGCAGTTTCGGTGGCTTTCAGGGCGGGGAGCTGTTTTTT. This codes for CASSFGGFQGGELFF.

This clonotype has at least ten counts. This chain joins TRBV4-2 and TRBJ2-7, with 9 bases lining up with TRBD1. V was clipped by 1 base and J by 2 bases; unmatched bases: 9. Germline V CDR1 and CDR2: LGHNA, YNFKEQ. There are 17 residues in the CDR3. The CDR3 DNA sequence: TGTGCCAGCAGCCAAGTGGCCCGGGACAGGGCCCCCTACGAGCAGTACTTC. This encodes CASSQVARDRAPYEQYF.

This clonotype was counted ten times or more. V is TRBV10-3 and J is TRBJ1-4; 8 bases align to TRBD1. The CDR3 is 14 amino acids. The germline V gene has CDR1 ENHRY and CDR2 SYGVKD. The ends lost 4 bases at V and 6 bases at J; junction bases unmatched: 4. DNA for the CDR3: TGTGCCATCAGTGGGACAGGGCGGGATGAAAAACTGTTTTTT. This encodes CAISGTGRDEKLFF.

The chain links TRBV12-3 or TRBV12-4 to TRBJ1-5; the D is unclear. The CDR3 has 14 amino acids. V was trimmed by 2 bases and J by 3 bases, leaving 8 bases between them. CDR3 sequence (DNA): TGTGCCAGCAGTTTAACCCCGGTCAATCAGCCCCAGCATTTT. Encoded protein: CASSLTPVNQPQHF.

This chain connects TRBV29-1 to TRBJ2-7, with D possibly matching TRBD2 (6 bases). This CDR3 region has 14 residues. CDR1 SQVTM and CDR2 ANQGSEA come from the germline V gene. Trimming took off 5 bases at V and 1 base at J, with 15 bases between the two ends. CDR3 in amino acids: CSVLGLPRSYEQYF. CDR3 in DNA: TGCAGCGTTTTGGGACTTCCCCGGTCCTACGAGCAGTACTTC.

This clonotype was seen more than once but under ten times. This chain uses TRBV29-1 with TRBJ1-1; 7 nucleotides match TRBD1. J was trimmed by 1 base and V by 4 bases; bases with no gene match: 6. The CDR3 covers 14 residues. Looked up from germline, CDR1 is SQVTM and CDR2 is ANQGSEA. The chain's CDR3 is CSVASGTANTEAFF. The CDR3 region has the DNA TGCAGCGTTGCTTCCGGGACAGCGAACACTGAAGCTTTCTTT.

As to this clonotype: A much larger clone differs by one base, so this may be a read error. The genes are TRBV29-1 and TRBJ2-7, with 7 bases identical to TRBD1. V was pared by 4 bases and J by 3 bases, with 9 bases of the junction left unmatched. The CDR3 covers 14 residues. Germline CDR1 is SQVTM and CDR2 is ANQGSEA. Here the CDR3 reads CSVGRTGFYYEQYF. The CDR3 coding sequence is TGCAGCGTTGGGAGGACAGGTTTCTACTACGAGCAGTACTTC.

This clonotype has just a few counts. The rearrangement links TRBV10-3 to TRBJ2-6, with 7 bases lining up with TRBD2. The CDR3 totals 15 residues. Germline V gene sequence: CDR1 ENHRY, CDR2 SYGVKD. V shed 7 bases, J shed 0 bases, and the junction held 3 bases outside the gene matches. CDR3 bases: TGTGCCATCACTAGCGGAATCTCTGGGGCCAACGTCCTGACTTTC. Translated: CAITSGISGANVLTF.

This clonotype was seen at least ten times. The CDR3 coding sequence is TGTGCCAGCAGCTCCCGGGACAGGGGGCGCGGCAATCAGCCCCAGCATTTT. Protein product: CASSSRDRGRGNQPQHF. The chain has TRBV5-6 and TRBJ1-5; TRBD1 matches 12 bases. The V and J ends lost 3 bases and 2 bases, in that order; junction bases with no gene match: 6. Looked up from germline, CDR1 is SGHDT and CDR2 is YYEEEE. The CDR3 sequence is 17 residues long.

CDR3 in amino acids: CAIAGGGMYEQYF. CDR3 nucleotides: TGTGCCATCGCTGGAGGCGGCATGTACGAGCAGTACTTC. The chain uses TRBV7-8 and TRBJ2-7, with D tentatively TRBD2 (5 bases). Germline CDR1 reads SGHVS; CDR2 reads FQNEAQ. The V gene lost 10 bases and the J gene lost 4 bases, with 17 bases spanning the gap. The CDR3 totals 13 residues. The variable domain in full, with the rest retrieved from reference TRBV7-8 and TRBJ2-7, is GAGVSQSPRYKVAKRGQDVALRCDPISGHVSLFWYQQALGQGPEFLTYFQNEAQLDKSGLPSDRFFAERPEGSVSTLKIQRTQQEDSAVYLCAIAGGGMYEQYFGPGTRLTVT.

The chain joins TRBV18 to TRBJ2-3; 7 positions match TRBD2. Germline V gene lookup returns CDR1 KGHSH and CDR2 LQKENI. With V trimmed by 1 base and J by 0 bases, 4 bases remained unmatched. The CDR3 loop spans 16 amino acids. CDR3 protein: CASSPLTLASTDTQYF. The CDR3 coding sequence is TGTGCCAGCTCACCACTAACACTAGCGAGCACAGATACGCAGTATTTT.

The chain employs TRBV5-1 and TRBJ2-3; 7 bases are shared with TRBD1. The V gene end was trimmed by 4 bases and the J gene end by 2 bases; junction bases not matched to a gene: 7. There are 15 residues in the CDR3. The germline V gene has CDR1 SGHRS and CDR2 YFSETQ. The CDR3 sequence: CASSMDRSDTDTQYF. The CDR3 region has the DNA TGCGCCAGCAGCATGGACAGGTCCGACACAGATACGCAGTATTTT.

The rearrangement joins TRBV12-3 or TRBV12-4 to TRBJ1-4; 12 bases fit TRBD1. J gave up 8 bases and V 6 bases, and 16 bases lay outside the gene matches. The CDR3 consists of 18 residues. The chain's CDR3 is CASSAAGTGGWLGEKLFF. CDR3 nucleotides: TGTGCCAGCAGCGCCGCCGGGACAGGGGGCTGGCTTGGAGAAAAACTGTTTTTT.

This clonotype was counted between two and nine times. The chain combines TRBV20-1 with TRBJ1-1; 10 bases agree with TRBD1. Germline values: CDR1 DFQATT, CDR2 SNEGSKA (reference sequence). CDR3 size: 15 residues. J was trimmed by 4 bases and V by 1 base; bases with no gene match: 6. CDR3 protein: CSARGTGGFRTEAFF. The DNA for the CDR3 is TGCAGTGCTAGAGGGACAGGGGGTTTTCGCACTGAAGCTTTCTTT.

The chain carries TRBV10-3 and TRBJ2-1, with D possibly TRBD2 on 6 matching bases. CDR3 length: 14 residues. Germline CDR1 and CDR2: ENHRY and SYGVKD. V lost 10 bases and J lost 8, with 21 bases in between. The CDR3 spells CATRDAKGGDEQFF. The CDR3 nucleotides read TGTGCCACCCGGGACGCAAAGGGAGGCGATGAGCAGTTCTTC.

This clonotype was picked up many times. The chain is built from TRBV12-3 or TRBV12-4 and TRBJ1-3; perhaps TRBD1 as D (5 bases). The CDR3 consists of 16 residues. The V end was cut by 1 base, the J end by 2 bases, with 12 bases between. As DNA, the CDR3 is TGTGCCAGCAGTTTAGTTCGGGGACCGCCTGGAAACACCATATATTTT. Amino acids: CASSLVRGPPGNTIYF.

The DNA for the CDR3 is TGTGCCAGCGGCACTCCCGGGGGCACCGGGGAGCTGTTTTTT. It translates to CASGTPGGTGELFF. The chain uses TRBV28 and TRBJ2-2; TRBD2 might be the D (6 bases). Germline assignment: CDR1 MDHEN and CDR2 SYDVKM. Trimming removed 8 bases at V and 4 bases at J, with 14 bases between. The CDR3 is made up of 14 amino acids. The full variable domain, completed using reference TRBV28 and TRBJ2-2, is DVKVTQSSRYLVKRTGEKVFLECVQDMDHENMFWYRQDPGLGLRLIYFSYDVKMKEKGDIPEGYSVSREKKERFSLILESASTNQTSMYLCASGTPGGTGELFFGEGSRLTVL.